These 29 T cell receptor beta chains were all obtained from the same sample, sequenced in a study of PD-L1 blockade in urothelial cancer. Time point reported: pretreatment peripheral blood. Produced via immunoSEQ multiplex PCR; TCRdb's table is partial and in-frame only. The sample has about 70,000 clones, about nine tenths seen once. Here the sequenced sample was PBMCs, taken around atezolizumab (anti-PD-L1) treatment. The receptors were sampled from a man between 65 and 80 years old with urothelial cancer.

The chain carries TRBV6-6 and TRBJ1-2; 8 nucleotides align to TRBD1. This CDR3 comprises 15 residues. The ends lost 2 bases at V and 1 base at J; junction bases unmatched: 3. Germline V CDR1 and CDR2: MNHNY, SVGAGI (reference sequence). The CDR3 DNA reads TGTGCCAGCAGTTACCAGGACAGGGATAACTATGGCTACACCTTC. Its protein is CASSYQDRDNYGYTF.

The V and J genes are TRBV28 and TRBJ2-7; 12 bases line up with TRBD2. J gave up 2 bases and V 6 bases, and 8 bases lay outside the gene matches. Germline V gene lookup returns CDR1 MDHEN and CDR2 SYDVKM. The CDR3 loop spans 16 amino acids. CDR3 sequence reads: CASSAGLAGGPYEQYF. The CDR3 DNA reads TGTGCCAGCAGCGCTGGGCTAGCGGGAGGGCCCTACGAGCAGTACTTC. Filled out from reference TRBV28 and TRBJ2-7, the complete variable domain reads DVKVTQSSRYLVKRTGEKVFLECVQDMDHENMFWYRQDPGLGLRLIYFSYDVKMKEKGDIPEGYSVSREKKERFSLILESASTNQTSMYLCASSAGLAGGPYEQYFGPGTRLTVT.

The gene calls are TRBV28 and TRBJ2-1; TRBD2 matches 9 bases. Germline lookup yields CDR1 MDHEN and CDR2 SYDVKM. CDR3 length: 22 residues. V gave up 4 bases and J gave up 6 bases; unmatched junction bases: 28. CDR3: CASSSPGGGGPQGRGRLNEQFF. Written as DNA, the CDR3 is TGTGCCAGCAGTTCGCCAGGCGGGGGGGGGCCCCAGGGGCGCGGGAGGCTCAATGAGCAGTTCTTC.

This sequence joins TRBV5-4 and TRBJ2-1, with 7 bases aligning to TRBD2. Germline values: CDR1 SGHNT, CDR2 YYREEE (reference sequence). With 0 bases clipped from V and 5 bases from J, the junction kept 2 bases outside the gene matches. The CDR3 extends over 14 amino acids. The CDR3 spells CASSLASGNNEQFF. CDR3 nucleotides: TGTGCCAGCAGCTTGGCCAGCGGGAACAATGAGCAGTTCTTC.

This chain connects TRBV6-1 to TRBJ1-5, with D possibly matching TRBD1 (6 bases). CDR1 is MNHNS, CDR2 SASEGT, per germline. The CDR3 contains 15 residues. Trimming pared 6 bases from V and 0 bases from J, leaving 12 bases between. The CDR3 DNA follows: TGTGCCAGCAGGATTTACAGGGATAGCAATCAGCCCCAGCATTTT. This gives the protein CASRIYRDSNQPQHF.

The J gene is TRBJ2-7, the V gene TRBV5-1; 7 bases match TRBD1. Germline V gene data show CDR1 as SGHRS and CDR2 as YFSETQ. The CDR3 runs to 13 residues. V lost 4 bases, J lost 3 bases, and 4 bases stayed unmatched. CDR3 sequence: CASSVTGDYEQYF. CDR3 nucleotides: TGCGCCAGCAGCGTAACAGGGGACTACGAGCAGTACTTC.

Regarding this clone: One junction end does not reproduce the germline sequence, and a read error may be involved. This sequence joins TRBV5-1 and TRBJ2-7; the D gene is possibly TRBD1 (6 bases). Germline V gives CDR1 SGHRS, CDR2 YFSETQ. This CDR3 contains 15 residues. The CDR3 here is CASGLDGQIGYEQYF. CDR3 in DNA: TGCGCCAGCGGCTTGGACGGACAGATCGGCTACGAGCAGTACTTC.

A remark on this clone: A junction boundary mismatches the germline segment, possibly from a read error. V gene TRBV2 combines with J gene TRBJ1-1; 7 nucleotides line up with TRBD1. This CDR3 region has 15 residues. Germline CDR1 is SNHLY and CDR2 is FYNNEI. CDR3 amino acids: CASREDRAGNTEAFF. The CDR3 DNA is TGTGCCAGCAGAGAAGACAGGGCCGGGAACACTGAAGCTTTCTTT.

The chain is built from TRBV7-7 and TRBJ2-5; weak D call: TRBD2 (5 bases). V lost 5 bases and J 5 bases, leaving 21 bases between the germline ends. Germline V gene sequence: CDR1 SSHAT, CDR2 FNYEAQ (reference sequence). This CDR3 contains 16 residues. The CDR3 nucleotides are TGTGCCAGCAGCCCCCTCGGAGAGGGTATCGGGGAGACCCAGTACTTC. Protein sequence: CASSPLGEGIGETQYF.

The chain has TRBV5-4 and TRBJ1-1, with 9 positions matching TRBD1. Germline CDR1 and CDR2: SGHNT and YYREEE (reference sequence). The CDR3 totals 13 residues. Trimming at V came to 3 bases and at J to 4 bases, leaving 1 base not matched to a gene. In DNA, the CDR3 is TGTGCCAGCAGCTGGACAGGGGCCACTGAAGCTTTCTTT. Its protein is CASSWTGATEAFF. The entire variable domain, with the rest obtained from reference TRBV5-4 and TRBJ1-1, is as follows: ETGVTQSPTHLIKTRGQQVTLRCSSQSGHNTVSWYQQALGQGPQFIFQYYREEENGRGNFPPRFSGLQFPNYSSELNVNALELDDSALYLCASSWTGATEAFFGQGTRLTVV.

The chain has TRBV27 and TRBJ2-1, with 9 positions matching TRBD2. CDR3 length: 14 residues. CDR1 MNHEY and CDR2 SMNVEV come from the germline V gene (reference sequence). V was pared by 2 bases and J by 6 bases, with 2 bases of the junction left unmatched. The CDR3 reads CASSLRREGNEQFF. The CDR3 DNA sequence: TGTGCCAGCAGTTTACGGCGGGAGGGCAATGAGCAGTTCTTC.

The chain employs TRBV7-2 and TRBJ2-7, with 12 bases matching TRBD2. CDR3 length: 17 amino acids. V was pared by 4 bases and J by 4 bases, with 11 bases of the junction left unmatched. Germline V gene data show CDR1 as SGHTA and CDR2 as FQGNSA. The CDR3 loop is CASSSRRLAGGVYEQYF. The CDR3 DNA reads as TGTGCCAGCAGCTCCAGGAGGCTAGCGGGAGGGGTTTACGAGCAGTACTTC.

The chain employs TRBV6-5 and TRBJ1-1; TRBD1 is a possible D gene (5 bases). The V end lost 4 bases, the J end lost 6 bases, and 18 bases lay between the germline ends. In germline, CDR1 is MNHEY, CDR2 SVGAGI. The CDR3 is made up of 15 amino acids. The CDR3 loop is CASSSQPGLGSEAFF. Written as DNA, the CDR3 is TGTGCCAGCAGTTCGCAACCGGGACTCGGCTCTGAAGCTTTCTTT.

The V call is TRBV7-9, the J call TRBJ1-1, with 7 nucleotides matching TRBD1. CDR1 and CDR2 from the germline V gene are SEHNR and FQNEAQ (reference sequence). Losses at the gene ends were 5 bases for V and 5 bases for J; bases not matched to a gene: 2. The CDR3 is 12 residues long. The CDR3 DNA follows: TGTGCCAGCAGCCGGGACAGAACTGAAGCTTTCTTT. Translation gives CASSRDRTEAFF. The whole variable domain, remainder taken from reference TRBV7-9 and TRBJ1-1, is DTGVSQNPRHKITKRGQNVTFRCDPISEHNRLYWYRQTLGQGPEFLTYFQNEAQLEKSRLLSDRFSAERPKGSFSTLEIQRTEQGDSAMYLCASSRDRTEAFFGQGTRLTVV.

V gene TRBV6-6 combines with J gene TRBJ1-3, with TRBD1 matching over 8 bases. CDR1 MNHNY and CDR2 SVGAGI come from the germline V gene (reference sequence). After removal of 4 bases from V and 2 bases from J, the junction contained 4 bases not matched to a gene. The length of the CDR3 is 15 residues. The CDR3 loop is CASSSTGAPGNTIYF. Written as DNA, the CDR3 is TGTGCCAGCAGTTCGACAGGGGCCCCTGGAAACACCATATATTTT.

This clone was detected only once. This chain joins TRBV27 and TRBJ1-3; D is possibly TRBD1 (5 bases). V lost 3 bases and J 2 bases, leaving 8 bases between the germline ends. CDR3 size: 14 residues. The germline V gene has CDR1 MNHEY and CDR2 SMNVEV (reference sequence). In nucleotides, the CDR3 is TGTGCCAGCAGTTTTTCGGGGGCTGGAAACACCATATATTTT. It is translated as CASSFSGAGNTIYF.

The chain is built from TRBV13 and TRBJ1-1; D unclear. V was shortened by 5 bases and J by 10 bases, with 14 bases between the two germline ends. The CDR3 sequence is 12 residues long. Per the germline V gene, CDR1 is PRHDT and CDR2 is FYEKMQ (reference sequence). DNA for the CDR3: TGTGCCAGCAGCACCCAACCCGAGGGAGCTTTCTTT. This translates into CASSTQPEGAFF.

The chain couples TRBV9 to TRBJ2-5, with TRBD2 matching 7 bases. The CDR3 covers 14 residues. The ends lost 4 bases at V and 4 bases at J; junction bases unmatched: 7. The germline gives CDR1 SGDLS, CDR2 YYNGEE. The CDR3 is CASSPRDYGETQYF. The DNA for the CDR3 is TGTGCCAGCAGCCCCCGGGACTACGGAGAGACCCAGTACTTC.

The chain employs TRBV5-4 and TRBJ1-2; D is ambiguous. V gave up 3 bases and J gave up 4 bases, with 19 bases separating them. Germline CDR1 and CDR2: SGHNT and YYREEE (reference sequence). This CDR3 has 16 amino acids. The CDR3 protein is CASSSVPGIAAYGYTF. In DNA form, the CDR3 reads TGTGCCAGCAGCTCGGTCCCCGGGATTGCAGCCTATGGCTACACCTTC.

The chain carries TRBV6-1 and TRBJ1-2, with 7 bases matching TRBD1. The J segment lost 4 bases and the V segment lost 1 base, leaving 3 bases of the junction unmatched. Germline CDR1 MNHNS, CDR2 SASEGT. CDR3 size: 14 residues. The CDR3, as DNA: TGTGCCAGCAGTGAAGGGACAGGACCCTATGGCTACACCTTC. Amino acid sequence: CASSEGTGPYGYTF.

CDR3 residues: CASSSGSAYEQYF. CDR3 sequence (DNA): TGTGCCAGCAGTAGCGGGAGCGCCTACGAGCAGTACTTC. The chain has TRBV28 and TRBJ2-7, with 8 bases matching TRBD2. Germline V gene sequence: CDR1 MDHEN, CDR2 SYDVKM. The CDR3 is 13 amino acids. Trimming cost V 5 bases and J 2 bases; bases outside gene matches: 2.

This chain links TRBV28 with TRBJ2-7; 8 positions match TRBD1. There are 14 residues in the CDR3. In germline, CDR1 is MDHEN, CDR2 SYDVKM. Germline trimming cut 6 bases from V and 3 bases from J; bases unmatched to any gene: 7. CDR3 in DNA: TGTGCCAGCAGGGAGACAGGGGCCGACTACGAGCAGTACTTC. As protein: CASRETGADYEQYF.

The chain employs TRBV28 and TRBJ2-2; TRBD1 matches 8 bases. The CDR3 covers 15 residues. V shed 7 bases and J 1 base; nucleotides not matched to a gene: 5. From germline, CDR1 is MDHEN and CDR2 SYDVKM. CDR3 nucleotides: TGTGCCAGCACCGTACAGGGGGTGAACACCGGGGAGCTGTTTTTT. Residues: CASTVQGVNTGELFF.

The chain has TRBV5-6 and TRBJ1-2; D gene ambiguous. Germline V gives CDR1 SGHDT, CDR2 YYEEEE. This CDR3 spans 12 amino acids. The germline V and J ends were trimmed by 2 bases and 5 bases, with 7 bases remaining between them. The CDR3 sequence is CASSLTGYGYTF. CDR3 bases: TGTGCCAGCAGCTTAACCGGTTATGGCTACACCTTC.

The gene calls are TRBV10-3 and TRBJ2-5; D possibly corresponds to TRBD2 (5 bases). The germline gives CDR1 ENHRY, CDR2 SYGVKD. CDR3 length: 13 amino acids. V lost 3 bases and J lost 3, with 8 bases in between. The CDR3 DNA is TGTGCCATCAGTGACGGACTGGAAGAGACCCAGTACTTC. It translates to CAISDGLEETQYF.

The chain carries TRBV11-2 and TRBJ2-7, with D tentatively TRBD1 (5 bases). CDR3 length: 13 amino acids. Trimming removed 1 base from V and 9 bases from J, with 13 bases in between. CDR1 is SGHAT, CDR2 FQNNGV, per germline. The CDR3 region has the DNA TGTGCCAGCAGCTTAGGGGGCCTTATGGGGCAGTACTTC. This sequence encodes CASSLGGLMGQYF.

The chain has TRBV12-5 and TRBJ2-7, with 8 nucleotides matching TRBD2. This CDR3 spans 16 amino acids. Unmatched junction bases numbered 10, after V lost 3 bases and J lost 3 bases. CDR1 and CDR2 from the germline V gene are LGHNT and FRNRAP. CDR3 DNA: TGTGCTAGTGGTTTTACTAGCGGAGGGGTTTTCTACGAGCAGTACTTC. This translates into CASGFTSGGVFYEQYF.

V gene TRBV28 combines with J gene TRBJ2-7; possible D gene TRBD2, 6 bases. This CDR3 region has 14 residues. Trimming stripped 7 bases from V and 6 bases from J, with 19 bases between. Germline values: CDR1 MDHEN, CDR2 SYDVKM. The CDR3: CASIDGTALREQYF. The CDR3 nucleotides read TGTGCCAGCATCGACGGGACTGCACTTCGCGAGCAGTACTTC.

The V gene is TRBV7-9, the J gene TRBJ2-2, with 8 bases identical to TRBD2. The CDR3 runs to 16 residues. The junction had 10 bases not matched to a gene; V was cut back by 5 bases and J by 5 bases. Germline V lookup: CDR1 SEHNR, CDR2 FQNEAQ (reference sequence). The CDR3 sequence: CASSPGGLGVTGELFF. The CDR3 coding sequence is TGTGCCAGCAGCCCCGGGGGACTAGGGGTGACCGGGGAGCTGTTTTTT.